Below, 7 T cell receptor beta chains from the same sample are listed, as sequenced in a study of OX40 agonist ivuxolimab in advanced cancers. Library construction relied on the immunoSEQ multiplex PCR assay. TCRdb limited this immuneACCESS table to in-frame rearrangements with V and J called. A share of clones is missing; checked studies link under half to unresolved V genes, and the rest is unexplained. In this sample the table shows under 40,000 clones, 81% of which occur a single time. Roughly 21% of the sample belongs to the ten largest clones. Sequenced material: CD4+ or CD8+ T cells sorted from blood, taken in a trial of the OX40 agonist ivuxolimab. The receptor source for this set is an adult with an advanced solid tumor such as melanoma, head and neck, liver or kidney cancer.

The chain combines TRBV5-1 with TRBJ1-1; no firm D call. Trimming removed 0 bases at V and 3 bases at J, with 6 bases between. The germline CDR1 and CDR2 sequences are SGHRS and YFSETQ. The CDR3 spans 13 residues. CDR3 DNA: TGCGCCAGCAGCTTGGACGGCTACACTGAAGCTTTCTTT. Protein product: CASSLDGYTEAFF. Filled out from reference TRBV5-1 and TRBJ1-1, the complete variable domain reads KAGVTQTPRYLIKTRGQQVTLSCSPISGHRSVSWYQQTPGQGLQFLFEYFSETQRNKGNFPGRFSGRQFSNSRSEMNVSTLELGDSALYLCASSLDGYTEAFFGQGTRLTVV.

As regards this clone: A read error may account for a junction end that differs from germline. The gene calls are TRBV28 and TRBJ2-7; TRBD1 matches at 10 bases. CDR1 is MDHEN, CDR2 SYDVKM, per germline. CDR3 length: 12 residues. The CDR3 region has the DNA TGTGCCAGCAGGGCAACGACAGGGGGCGAGAACTTC. This gives the protein CASRATTGGENF. The variable domain in full, with the rest retrieved from reference TRBV28 and TRBJ2-7, is DVKVTQSSRYLVKRTGEKVFLECVQDMDHENMFWYRQDPGLGLRLIYFSYDVKMKEKGDIPEGYSVSREKKERFSLILESASTNQTSMYLCASRATTGGENFGPGTRLTVT.

CDR3 amino acids: CSAGLAKNIQYF. The CDR3 region has the DNA TGCAGCGCCGGGTTAGCCAAAAACATTCAGTACTTC. The chain is built from TRBV29-1 and TRBJ2-4; D gene unclear. In germline, CDR1 is SQVTM, CDR2 ANQGSEA. The V and J ends lost 7 bases and 0 bases respectively, with 7 bases between them. The CDR3 length is 12 residues.

The genes are TRBV15 and TRBJ2-2; 12 bases align to TRBD2. The CDR3 contains 16 residues. CDR1 and CDR2 (germline): LNHNV, YYDKDF (reference sequence). V was pared by 7 bases and J by 4 bases, with 7 bases of the junction left unmatched. CDR3: CATKLAGGLSTGELFF. CDR3 DNA: TGTGCCACCAAGCTAGCGGGGGGGCTAAGCACCGGGGAGCTGTTTTTT.

To note about this clone: This likely came from a read error, as a far larger clone is one base away. Additional DNA sequences in this sample encode the identical CDR3. This chain joins TRBV7-2 and TRBJ2-1, with a tentative D call TRBD1 (5 bases). V lost 0 bases and J lost 7, with 16 bases in between. The CDR3 loop spans 16 amino acids. Germline values: CDR1 SGHTA, CDR2 FQGNSA. The CDR3 DNA reads as TGTGCCAGCAGCTTAGCAGGGGCCCGTTATTCGAATGAGCAGTTCTTC. Its translation is CASSLAGARYSNEQFF.

V gene TRBV5-6 combines with J gene TRBJ1-2; D not resolved. The CDR3 extends over 14 amino acids. CDR1 and CDR2 from the germline V gene are SGHDT and YYEEEE. Trimming took 2 bases from V and 6 from J, leaving 14 bases between them. CDR3 loop: CASSFIPTADGYTF. The CDR3 DNA is TGTGCCAGCAGCTTTATCCCTACGGCGGATGGCTACACCTTC.

The gene calls are TRBV7-9 and TRBJ1-4; D gene uncertain. The V end was cut by 1 base, the J end by 8 bases, with 11 bases between. The V gene's germline CDR1 is SEHNR and CDR2 FQNEAQ (reference sequence). The CDR3 runs to 14 residues. Written as DNA, the CDR3 is TGTGCCAGCAGCTTAGGGTCGGGAGGCGAAAAACTGTTTTTT. It translates to CASSLGSGGEKLFF.